This entry features one TCR beta chain sequence. Which antigen it targets is not known. No per-base quality is available; no much larger clone lies one base away. These data come from a study of regulatory T cells in long-lasting Graves disease (dated by TCRdb to 2020 to 2022). As for the study more broadly: Patients with newly diagnosed Graves' disease had been on antithyroid drugs for under 3 months. Persistent Graves' disease patients were compared with newly diagnosed Graves' disease patients by peripheral blood TCR sequencing and RNA sequencing. A total of some 35 samples underwent TCR sequencing, from some 13 patients with persistent Graves' disease and approximately 20 patients with newly diagnosed Graves' disease. The study was registered as a clinical trial and conducted in China. Study-wide conclusions, independent of this receptor: Because the primary lesion, thyroid tissue, could not be accessed, the study looked at peripheral blood alone. Preferential use of TRBV28, TRBJ1-2 and TRBJ2-5 was observed in persistent disease, whereas TRBV20-1 and TRBJ2-1 were favored in newly diagnosed disease. Compared with newly diagnosed patients, patients with persistent Graves' disease had lower TCR Shannon entropy and fewer highly expanded clones, which suggests clonal expansion. More public clonotypes were shared among persistent patients (approximately 3,000) than among newly diagnosed patients (roughly 1,000). As a limitation, the authors acknowledged that the small sample size may reduce accuracy. Sequencing and analysis were restricted to the TCR beta chain.

CDR1 and CDR2 (WSHSY, SAAADI) derive from the germline V gene. The CDR3 runs 17 residues from the cysteine to the phenylalanine. This entry keeps only the CDR3 DNA: 51 bases, framed from base 1. V is trimmed back by 4 bases and J by 4 bases, and the junction contains 10 bases that no gene match accounts for. Reading the label with the study, this specimen's time point is: newly diagnosed GD, antithyroid drugs for less than 3 months. For both TCR sequencing and RNA sequencing, RNA was extracted from PBMCs using TRIzol. Graves' disease was diagnosed according to American Thyroid Association guidelines. The patients came from an endocrinology department in Xi'an, China. From each patient, around 9 milliliters of peripheral blood was collected into an EDTA anticoagulant tube. Ficoll Paque Plus density gradient separation was used to isolate PBMCs, and no further T cell sorting was done. An Agilent 2100 Bioanalyzer and agarose gel were used to check RNA quality, and a NanoDrop 2000 was used to measure RNA concentration.

Libraries were constructed by multiplex PCR. The reads were generated on an Illumina HiSeq 4000. TCR beta libraries were built with iRepertoire HTBI primers and Arm-PCR amplification of CDR3 regions. Gel purification was performed on PCR products prior to sequencing. Per the authors' processing: Across samples, 60 to 70 TRBV and 13 to 15 TRBJ segments were identified and used for gene usage analysis of CDR3 amino acid clonotypes. COPE and FqMerger were used to merge filtered high-quality paired reads into contigs. Contigs were aligned with BLAST to IMGT TRBV, TRBD and TRBJ reference genes, and CDR3 was defined per IMGT. Highly expanded clones were defined as clonotypes with a frequency above 0.1%. Repertoire diversity was measured by Shannon entropy, and V-J evenness by the Gini coefficient. A clonotype found in more than one individual was treated as public. TCRdb itself trimmed the public reads at Q25 with fastp, ran MiXCR and retained productive beta chains. Each record represents a unique CDR3 protein, reported with the most common genes and DNA among its rows. It is TCRdb's table, rather than the study itself, that gives the V and J calls and clone size. Within this sample are about 330,000 distinct CDR3 sequences, with about a sixth of them counted one time only. Together, the top ten hold 20% to 25% of the sample.

Another study also made use of these data, one on T cells in Graves' hyperthyroidism and ophthalmopathy. That second report states: Graves' hyperthyroidism was defined as stable when no progression to ophthalmopathy occurred over 18 months of follow-up. Hyperthyroidism patients were newly diagnosed, had a disease duration of under 2 months, and were aged 18 to 65 years. The study excluded patients with uncontrolled infections, other autoimmune diseases, pregnancy or lactation. Diagnoses were established on the basis of clinical symptoms, serum thyroxine and TRAb, thyroid ultrasound, and orbital computed tomography. The TCR CDR3 was subjected to a first round of RT-PCR using the HTBI primer set and the Qiagen OneStep RT-PCR kit. Blood samples also contained most of the expanded thyroid clonotypes (frequency above 0.001), which suggests that blood repertoires may reflect thyroid immune responses. Ophthalmopathy was separated from stable hyperthyroidism by a 13 V-J signature model, with over 85% sensitivity and 81% to 82% specificity obtained in cross-validation and 80%/75% obtained in testing. During validation, the model predicted progression to ophthalmopathy a median of about 5.9 months ahead of onset, with around 71% sensitivity and less than 85% specificity. TCR V-J signatures able to tell the groups apart were searched for in a discovery cohort of more than 90 patients, of whom 40 to 45 had Graves' ophthalmopathy and roughly 57 had stable Graves' hyperthyroidism. An independent validation cohort of under 20 hyperthyroidism patients and 17 patients who later progressed to ophthalmopathy tested prospective prediction of ophthalmopathy. The approximately 100 discovery patients were divided at random into training and test sets in a 7:3 ratio. In over five Graves' hyperthyroidism patients, the study also compared T-cell repertoires from thyroid tissue with T-cell repertoires from blood. After blood sampling, hyperthyroidism patients were treated with methimazole at a starting dose of 30 mg daily, and ophthalmopathy patients were treated with high-dose intravenous methylprednisolone. The libraries were constructed in a second round of multiplex PCR and then size-selected and purified. Libraries were sequenced paired-end with 100 bp reads on an Illumina HiSeq2000. Raw data were processed with SOAPnuke, discarding reads with adapters, uncalled bases, mean Phred below 15, or no exact constant-primer or identifier match. High-quality paired reads were merged using COPE v1.2.5, and each unique nucleotide sequence was defined as a clonotype. MiTCR v1.1 was used to align clonotypes to the IMGT TRBV, TRBD and TRBJ reference segments. Only V-J combinations with frequency above 0.0001, covering 99.2% of repertoires, were analysed. A TCS score was defined as the ratio of F50 (clonal expansion) to E x V (chaos), with BLOSUM62-based TCRdist applied between CDR3 peptides within each V-J. Welch's t-statistics and random forest reduced fewer than 600 V-J features to about 12, which were used in a naive Bayes classifier (R e1071). Sample size was not statistically predetermined, and blinding of investigators to group allocation was not performed. The paper reports TCR Vbeta CDR3 sequencing of 140 or so peripheral blood samples: 43 ophthalmopathy, roughly 80 hyperthyroidism and approximately 17 progressor patients.

The sequence was collected from a woman aged 18-29 years with Graves disease. Donor details come from another sample of the same person, matched by shared clones. Here the chain combines TRBV10-2 and TRBJ2-1, with TRBD1 matching 10 junction bases. Specimen: peripheral blood mononuclear cells (PBMCs), collected at new diagnosis, from a patient treated with antithyroid drugs. This receptor carries the CDR3 CASSGRSRQGAYNEQFF. The base sequence is TGCGCCAGCAGTGGTCGTTCGAGACAGGGGGCTTACAATGAGCAGTTCTTC.